This T cell receptor beta chain was sequenced for a study of PD-L1 blockade in urothelial cancer. In the study overall: Atezolizumab 1,200 mg was given intravenously every 3 weeks, starting 2014. Blood analysis took place 3 weeks (second dose) and 6 weeks after treatment start.

The sample's time point: pretreatment peripheral blood. Pretreatment and on-treatment blood mononuclear cell samples were taken, totaling between 1 and 8 time points per patient. Germline loops: CDR1 LGHNA, CDR2 YSLEER. V gave up 6 bases and J gave up 3 bases; unmatched junction bases: 3. The CDR3 contains 14 residues. Each PCR reaction had synthetic TCR analog templates spiked into it. Sequencing was performed with immunoSEQ multiplex PCR; in TCRdb, only in-frame clones are kept and a portion is missing. Found here are 85,000 to 100,000 clones, around nine tenths of them singletons; the top ten hold roughly 2%.

This clonotype was obtained from a man between 60 and 75 years old with urothelial cancer. The chain recombines TRBV4-3 with TRBJ2-2; TRBD1 aligns across 8 bases. The sample here was PBMCs, taken around atezolizumab (anti-PD-L1) treatment. The CDR3 nucleotides read TGCGCCAGCAGTTCAGGGGGCGACACCGGGGAGCTGTTTTTT. Amino acids: CASSSGGDTGELFF.